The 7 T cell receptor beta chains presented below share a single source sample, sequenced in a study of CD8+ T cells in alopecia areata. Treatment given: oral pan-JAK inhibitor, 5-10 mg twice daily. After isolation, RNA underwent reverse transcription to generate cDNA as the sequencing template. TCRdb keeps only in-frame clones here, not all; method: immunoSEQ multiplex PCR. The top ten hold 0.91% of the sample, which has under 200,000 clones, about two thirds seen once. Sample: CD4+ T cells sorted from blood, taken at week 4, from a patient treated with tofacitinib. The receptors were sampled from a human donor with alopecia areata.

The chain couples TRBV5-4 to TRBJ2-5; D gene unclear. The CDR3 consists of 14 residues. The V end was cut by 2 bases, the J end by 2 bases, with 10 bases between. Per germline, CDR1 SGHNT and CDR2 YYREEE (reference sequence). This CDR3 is CASSLLRAQETQYF. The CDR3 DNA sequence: TGTGCCAGCAGCTTACTCCGAGCTCAAGAGACCCAGTACTTC.

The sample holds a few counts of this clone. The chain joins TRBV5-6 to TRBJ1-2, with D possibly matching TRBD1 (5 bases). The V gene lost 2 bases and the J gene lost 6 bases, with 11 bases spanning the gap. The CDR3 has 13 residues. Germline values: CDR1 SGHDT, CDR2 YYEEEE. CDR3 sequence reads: CASSFIGGDGYTF. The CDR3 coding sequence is TGTGCCAGCAGCTTCATCGGAGGGGATGGCTACACCTTC.

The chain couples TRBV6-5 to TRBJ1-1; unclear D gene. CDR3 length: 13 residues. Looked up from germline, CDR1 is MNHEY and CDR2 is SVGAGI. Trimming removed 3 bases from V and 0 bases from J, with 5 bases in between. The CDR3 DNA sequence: TGTGCCAGCAGTTATTCGATGAACACTGAAGCTTTCTTT. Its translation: CASSYSMNTEAFF.

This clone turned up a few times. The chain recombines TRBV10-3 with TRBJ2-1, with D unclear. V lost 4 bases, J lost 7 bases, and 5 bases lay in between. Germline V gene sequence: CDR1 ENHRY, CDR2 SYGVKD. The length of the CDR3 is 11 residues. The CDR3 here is CAISAVNEQFF. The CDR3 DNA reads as TGTGCCATCAGTGCGGTGAATGAGCAGTTCTTC.

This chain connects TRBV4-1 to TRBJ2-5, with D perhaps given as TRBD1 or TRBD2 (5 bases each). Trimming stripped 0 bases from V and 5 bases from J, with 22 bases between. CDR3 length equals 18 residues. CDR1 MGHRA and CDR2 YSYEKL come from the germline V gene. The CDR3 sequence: CASSQEVTRTGGLETQYF. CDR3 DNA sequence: TGCGCCAGCAGCCAAGAAGTAACTAGAACAGGAGGTTTGGAGACCCAGTACTTC.

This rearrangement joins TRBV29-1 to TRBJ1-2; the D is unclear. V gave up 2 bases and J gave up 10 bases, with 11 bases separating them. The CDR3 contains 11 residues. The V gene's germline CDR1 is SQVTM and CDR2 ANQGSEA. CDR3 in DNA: TGCAGCGTTGAACCCCTTGGTCTCTACACCTTC. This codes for CSVEPLGLYTF.

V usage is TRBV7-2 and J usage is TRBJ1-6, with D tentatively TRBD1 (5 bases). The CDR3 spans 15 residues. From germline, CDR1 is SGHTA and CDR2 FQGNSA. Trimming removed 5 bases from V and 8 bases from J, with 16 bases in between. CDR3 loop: CASSPGDRRDSPLHF. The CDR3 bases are TGTGCCAGCAGCCCCGGGGACCGAAGGGATTCACCCCTCCACTTT.